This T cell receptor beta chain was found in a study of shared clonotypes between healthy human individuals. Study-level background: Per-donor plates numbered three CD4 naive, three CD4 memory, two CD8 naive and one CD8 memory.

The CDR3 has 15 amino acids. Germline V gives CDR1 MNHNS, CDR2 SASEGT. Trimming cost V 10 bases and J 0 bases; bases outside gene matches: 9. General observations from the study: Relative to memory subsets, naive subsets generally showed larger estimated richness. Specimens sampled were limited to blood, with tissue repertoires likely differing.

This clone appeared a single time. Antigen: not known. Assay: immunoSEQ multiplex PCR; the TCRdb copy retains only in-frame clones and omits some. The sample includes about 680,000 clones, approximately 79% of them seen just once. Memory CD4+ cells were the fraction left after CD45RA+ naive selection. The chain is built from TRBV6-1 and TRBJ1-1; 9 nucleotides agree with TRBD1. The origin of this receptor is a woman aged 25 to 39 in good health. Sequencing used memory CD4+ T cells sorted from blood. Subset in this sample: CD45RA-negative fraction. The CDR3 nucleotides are TGTGCCATCTCCGGGACAGGGCTTTTGAACACTGAAGCTTTCTTT. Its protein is CAISGTGLLNTEAFF.